The T cell receptor (beta chain) under discussion was sequenced for a study of blood T cell repertoires in COVID-19. Overall study: COVID-19 samples from acute and convalescent phases originated in the United States, Italy and Spain.

The V end lost 3 bases, the J end lost 4 bases, and 19 bases lay between the germline ends. Germline CDR1 reads SGHKS; CDR2 reads YYEKEE (reference sequence). The CDR3 runs to 16 residues. Authors' methods: Using reference gene primer amplification, nucleated cell counts were estimated. Using immunoSEQ multiplex PCR, the repertoire was profiled, and TCRdb retains in-frame clones only, with some absent. The DNA was the basis for D and trimming; V, J and clone size are from that table. The sample has around 270,000 clones, 80% to 90% seen once. Sample: peripheral blood. This chain connects TRBV5-5 to TRBJ1-1, with TRBD1 as a possible D gene (6 bases). This receptor was identified in a man aged 35-49 years with acute or convalescent COVID-19. CDR3 in DNA: TGTGCCAGCAGCTCTGAAACGGGACATTGGTCCACTGAAGCTTTCTTT. Its translation is CASSSETGHWSTEAFF.